This TCR beta chain originates from a study of siplizumab effects on memory and regulatory T cells. General study findings and limits: Proliferating Tregs' suppressive function in siplizumab cultures went unconfirmed. The alloreactive clones that mapped to unstimulated subsets made up only a minor fraction. Contribution to the alloresponse seemed major for naive T cells, which also seemed more diverse than memory cells.

To note about this clone: Its antigen is undetermined.

In germline, CDR1 is SGHTA, CDR2 FQGNSA. V dropped 4 bases and J dropped 4; count of bases not matched to a gene: 12. This CDR3 has 17 residues. About 100,000 TCR templates underwent assay in each sample. Repertoires were generated with immunoSEQ multiplex PCR, while TCRdb's copy carries only in-frame clones and drops some. The table includes about 100,000 clones, 90% to 95% detected once. The clonotype was recovered from a human donor in good health. Source material: Tregs sorted from blood. The rearrangement links TRBV7-2 to TRBJ2-1; 8 bases match TRBD2. The CDR3 region is CASSSTSSGYYYNEQFF. Written as DNA, the CDR3 is TGTGCCAGCAGCTCTACTTCTAGCGGGTACTATTACAATGAGCAGTTCTTC.